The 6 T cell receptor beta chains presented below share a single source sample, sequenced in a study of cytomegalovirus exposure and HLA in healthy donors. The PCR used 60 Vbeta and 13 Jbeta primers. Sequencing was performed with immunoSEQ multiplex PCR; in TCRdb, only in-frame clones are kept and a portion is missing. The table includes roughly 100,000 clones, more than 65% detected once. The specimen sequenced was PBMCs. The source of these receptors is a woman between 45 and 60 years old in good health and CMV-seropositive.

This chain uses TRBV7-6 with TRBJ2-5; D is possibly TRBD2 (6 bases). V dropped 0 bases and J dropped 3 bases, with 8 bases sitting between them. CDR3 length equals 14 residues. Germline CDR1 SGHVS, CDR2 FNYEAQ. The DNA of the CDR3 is TGTGCCAGCAGCTTAGCTGGCGGGGAAGAGACCCAGTACTTC. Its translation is CASSLAGGEETQYF.

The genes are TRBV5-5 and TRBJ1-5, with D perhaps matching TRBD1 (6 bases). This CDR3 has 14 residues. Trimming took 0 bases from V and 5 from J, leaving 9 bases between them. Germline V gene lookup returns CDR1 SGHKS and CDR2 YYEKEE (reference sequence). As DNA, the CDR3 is TGTGCCAGCAGCTTGGTAGCAGGGGATCAGCCCCAGCATTTT. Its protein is CASSLVAGDQPQHF.

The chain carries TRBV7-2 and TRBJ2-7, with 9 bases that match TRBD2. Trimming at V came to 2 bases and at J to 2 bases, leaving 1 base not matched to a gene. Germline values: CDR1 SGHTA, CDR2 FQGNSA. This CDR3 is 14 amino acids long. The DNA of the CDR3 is TGTGCCAGCAGCTTAAGGACTAGCGCCTACGAGCAGTACTTC. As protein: CASSLRTSAYEQYF.

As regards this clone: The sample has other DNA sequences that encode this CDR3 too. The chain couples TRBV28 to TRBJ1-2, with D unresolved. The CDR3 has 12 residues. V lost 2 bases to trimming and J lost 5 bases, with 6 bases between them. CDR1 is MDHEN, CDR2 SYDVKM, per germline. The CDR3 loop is CASSLPGYGYTF. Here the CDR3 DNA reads TGTGCCAGCAGTTTACCGGGGTATGGCTACACCTTC.

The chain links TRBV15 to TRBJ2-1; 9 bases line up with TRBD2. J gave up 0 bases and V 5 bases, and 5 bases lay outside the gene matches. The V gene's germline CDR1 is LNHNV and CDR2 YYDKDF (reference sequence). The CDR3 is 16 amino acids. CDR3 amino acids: CATSGLAGVSYNEQFF. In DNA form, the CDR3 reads TGTGCCACCAGCGGCTTAGCGGGGGTCTCCTACAATGAGCAGTTCTTC. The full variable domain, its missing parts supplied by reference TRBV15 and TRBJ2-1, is DAMVIQNPRYQVTQFGKPVTLSCSQTLNHNVMYWYQQKSSQAPKLLFHYYDKDFNNEADTPDNFQSRRPNTSFCFLDIRSPGLGDTAMYLCATSGLAGVSYNEQFFGPGTRLTVL.

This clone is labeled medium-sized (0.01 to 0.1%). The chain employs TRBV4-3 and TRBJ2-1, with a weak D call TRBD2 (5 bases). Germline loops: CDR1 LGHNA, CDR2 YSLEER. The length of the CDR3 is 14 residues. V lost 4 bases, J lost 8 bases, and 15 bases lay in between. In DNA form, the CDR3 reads TGCGCCAGCAGCCGGACGTCCGGTAGCGATGAGCAGTTCTTC. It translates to CASSRTSGSDEQFF.